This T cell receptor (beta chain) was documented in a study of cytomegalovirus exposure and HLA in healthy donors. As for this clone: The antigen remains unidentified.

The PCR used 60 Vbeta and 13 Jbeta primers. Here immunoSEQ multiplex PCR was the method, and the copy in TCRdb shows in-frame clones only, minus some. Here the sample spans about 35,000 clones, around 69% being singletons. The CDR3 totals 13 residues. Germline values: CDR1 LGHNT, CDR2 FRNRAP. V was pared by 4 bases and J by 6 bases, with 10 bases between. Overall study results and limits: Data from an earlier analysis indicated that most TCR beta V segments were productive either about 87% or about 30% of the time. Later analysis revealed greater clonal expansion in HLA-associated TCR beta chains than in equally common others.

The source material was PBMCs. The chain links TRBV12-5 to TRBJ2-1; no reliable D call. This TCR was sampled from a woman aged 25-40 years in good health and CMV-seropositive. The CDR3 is CASGSEATNEQFF. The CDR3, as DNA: TGTGCTAGTGGTTCCGAGGCTACCAATGAGCAGTTCTTC.